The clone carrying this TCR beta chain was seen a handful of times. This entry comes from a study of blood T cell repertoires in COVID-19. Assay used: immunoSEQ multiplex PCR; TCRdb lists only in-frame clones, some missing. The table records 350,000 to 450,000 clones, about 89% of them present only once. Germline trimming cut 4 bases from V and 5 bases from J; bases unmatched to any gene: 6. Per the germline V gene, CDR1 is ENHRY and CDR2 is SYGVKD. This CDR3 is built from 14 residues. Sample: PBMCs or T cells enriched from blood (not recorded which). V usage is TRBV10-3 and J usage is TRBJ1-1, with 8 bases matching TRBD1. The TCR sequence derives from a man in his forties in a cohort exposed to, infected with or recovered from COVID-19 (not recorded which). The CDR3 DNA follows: TGTGCCATCAGTGGGGAGACAGGGGAGACTGAAGCTTTCTTT. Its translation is CAISGETGETEAFF.